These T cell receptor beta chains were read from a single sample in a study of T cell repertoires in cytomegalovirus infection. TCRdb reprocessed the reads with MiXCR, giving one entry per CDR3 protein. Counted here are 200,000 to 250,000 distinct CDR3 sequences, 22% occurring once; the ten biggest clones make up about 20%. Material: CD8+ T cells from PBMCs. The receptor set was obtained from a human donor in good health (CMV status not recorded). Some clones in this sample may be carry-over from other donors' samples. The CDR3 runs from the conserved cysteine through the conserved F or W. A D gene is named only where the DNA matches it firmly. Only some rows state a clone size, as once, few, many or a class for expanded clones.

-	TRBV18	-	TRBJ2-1	TGTGCCAGCTCACCACTAGCGGGACAGCATACCAATGAGCAGTTCTTC	CASSPLAGQHTNEQFF
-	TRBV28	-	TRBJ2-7	TGTGCCAGCAGGTATGGGGTGGGCGAGCAGTACTTC	CASRYGVGEQYF
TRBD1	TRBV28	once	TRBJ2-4	TGTGCCAGCCGACCCGGGACAGGGAGTATTGACAAAAACATTCAGTACTTC	CASRPGTGSIDKNIQYF
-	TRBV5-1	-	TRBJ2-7	TGCGCCAGCAGCTTGGGCCAGGGATGGGAGCAGTACTTC	CASSLGQGWEQYF
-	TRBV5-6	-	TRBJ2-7	TGTGCCAGCAGCTTGCACGGTTACGAGCAGTACTTC	CASSLHGYEQYF
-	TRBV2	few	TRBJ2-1	TGTGCCAGCAGCTACCACGACAGCAATGAGCAGTTCTTC	CASSYHDSNEQFF
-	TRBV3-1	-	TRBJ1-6	TGTGCCAGCAGCCAAGAATGGGGGGACAATTCACCCCTCCACTTT	CASSQEWGDNSPLHF
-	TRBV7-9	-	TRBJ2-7	TGTGCCAGCAGCACCGCGGAGGGGGGCTACGAGCAGTACTTC	CASSTAEGGYEQYF
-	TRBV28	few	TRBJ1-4	TGTGCCAGCAGTTTAGCAAGGAGGGCGGGAAAACTGTTTTTT	CASSLARRAGKLFF
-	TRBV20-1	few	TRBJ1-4	TGCAGTGCTAGAGGGACAACAACTAATGAAAAACTGTTTTTT	CSARGTTTNEKLFF
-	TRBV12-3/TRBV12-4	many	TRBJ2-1	TGTGCCAGCAGTTTATCTAGCATGGCCAATGAGCAGTTCTTC	CASSLSSMANEQFF
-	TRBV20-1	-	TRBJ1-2	TGCAGTGCTAGAGTCCCAGGCCGCTATGGCTACACCTTC	CSARVPGRYGYTF
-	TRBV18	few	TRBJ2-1	TGTGCCAGCTCACCTCCGGGACAACCGGTCGGAGAGCAGTTCTTC	CASSPPGQPVGEQFF
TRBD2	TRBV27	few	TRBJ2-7	TGTGCCAGCAGTTTCAGCGGGGGGGCCAACGAGCAGTACTTC	CASSFSGGANEQYF
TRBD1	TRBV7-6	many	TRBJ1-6	TGTGCCAGCAGCCTCGACAGGGGCGACGCACCCCTCCACTTT	CASSLDRGDAPLHF
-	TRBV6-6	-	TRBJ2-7	TGTGCCAGCAGTTACTCGGGAGGGGGCGGACTTTACGAGCAGTACTTC	CASSYSGGGGLYEQYF
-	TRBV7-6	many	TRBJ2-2	TGTGCCAGCAGATTTGACATGAACACCGGGGAGCTGTTTTTT	CASRFDMNTGELFF
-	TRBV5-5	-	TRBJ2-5	TGTGCCAGCAGCTTTTCGACATCACAAGAGACCCAGTACTTC	CASSFSTSQETQYF
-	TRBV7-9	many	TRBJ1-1	TGTGCCAGCAGCCTTTCTACCATTTGGAACACTGAAGCTTTCTTT	CASSLSTIWNTEAFF
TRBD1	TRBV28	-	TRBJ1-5	TGTGCCAGCAGTTTGGGGACAGGGGGCTTGCAGCCCCAGCATTTT	CASSLGTGGLQPQHF
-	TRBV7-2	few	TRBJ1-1	TGTGCCAGCAGCCTCCTCGCCGGGGCAGGGGTAACTGAAGCTTTCTTT	CASSLLAGAGVTEAFF
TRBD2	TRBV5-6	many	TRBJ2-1	TGTGCCAGCAGCTCGTTACTAGCGGGGGGGCCCGATGAGCAGTTCTTC	CASSSLLAGGPDEQFF
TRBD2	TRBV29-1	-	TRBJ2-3	TGCAGCGCCTCAGGGACTAGCGGGGGGCCTAGCACAGATACGCAGTATTTT	CSASGTSGGPSTDTQYF
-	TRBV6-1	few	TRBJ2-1	TGTGCCAGCAGTTACTCCCCTATTTGGGGGGAGCAGTTCTTC	CASSYSPIWGEQFF
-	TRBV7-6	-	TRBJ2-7	TGTGCCAGCAGCCAAATAGCCAGAGGCGAGCAGTACTTC	CASSQIARGEQYF
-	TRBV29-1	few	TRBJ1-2	TGCAGCGTTGGGCGCAGGGGTGGCTATGGCTACACCTTC	CSVGRRGGYGYTF
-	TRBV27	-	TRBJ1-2	TGTGCCAGCACCTCGGGAGTTTGGCCTAACTATGGCTACACCTTC	CASTSGVWPNYGYTF
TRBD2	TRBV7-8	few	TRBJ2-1	TGTGCCAGCAGCCACGGGACTAGCGGGGGTAATGAGCAGTTCTTC	CASSHGTSGGNEQFF
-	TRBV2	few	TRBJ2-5	TGTGCCAGCAAAAGGTGGGATCAAGAGACCCAGTACTTC	CASKRWDQETQYF
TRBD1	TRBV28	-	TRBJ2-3	TGTGCCAGCAGTCGATCGACAGGGAGCACAGATACGCAGTATTTT	CASSRSTGSTDTQYF
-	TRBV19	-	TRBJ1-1	TGTGCCAGTAGTTGGGGTGTGTCAGGGCCTGACACTGAAGCTTTCTTT	CASSWGVSGPDTEAFF
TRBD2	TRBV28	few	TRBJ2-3	TGTGCCAGCAGCCGCTCCCTAGCGGGGGCGGGTACGCAGTATTTT	CASSRSLAGAGTQYF
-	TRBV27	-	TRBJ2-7	TGTGCCAGCAGTATGACCCCCCGAACTAGCAAAACCTACGAGCAGTACTTC	CASSMTPRTSKTYEQYF
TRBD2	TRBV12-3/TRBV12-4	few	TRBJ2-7	TGTGCCAGCAATGATCGGGCCGGGGGGGTCTACGAGCAGTACTTC	CASNDRAGGVYEQYF
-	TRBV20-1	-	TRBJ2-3	TGCAGTGCTAGACACCTAGAGCCAGATACGCAGTATTTT	CSARHLEPDTQYF
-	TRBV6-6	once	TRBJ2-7	TGTGCCAGCAGCCCATTCGTCGGTCGGGACGAGCAGTACTTC	CASSPFVGRDEQYF
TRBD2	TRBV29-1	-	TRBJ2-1	TGCAGCGCCCGGACTAGCGGGGCGTACAATGAGCAGTTCTTC	CSARTSGAYNEQFF
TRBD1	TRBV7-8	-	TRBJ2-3	TGTGCCAGCGGCCAGGGGGAGAGAGATACGCAGTATTTT	CASGQGERDTQYF
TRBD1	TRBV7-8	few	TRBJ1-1	TGTGCCAGCAGCTTAGGATTCCGGGACAGTATGAACACTGAAGCTTTCTTT	CASSLGFRDSMNTEAFF
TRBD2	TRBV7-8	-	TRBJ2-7	TGTGCCAGCAGCTCCGGGACTAGCGGGGGCGGCGAGCAGTACTTC	CASSSGTSGGGEQYF
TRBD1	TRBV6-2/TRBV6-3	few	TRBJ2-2	TGTGCCAGCAGTCTCCACAGGGGTACCGGGGAGCTGTTTTTT	CASSLHRGTGELFF
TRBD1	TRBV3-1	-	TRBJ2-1	TGTGCCAGCCGTTCAGGGGGAGCTGAGCAGTTCTTC	CASRSGGAEQFF
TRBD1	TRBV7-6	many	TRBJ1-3	TGTGCCAGCAGCCCAAAGACAGGGGGTTTTGTTTCTGGAAACACCATATATTTT	CASSPKTGGFVSGNTIYF
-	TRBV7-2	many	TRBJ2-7	TGTGCCAGCAGCTTAAATAGGGGGGATTCCTACGAGCAGTACTTC	CASSLNRGDSYEQYF
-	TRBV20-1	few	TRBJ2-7	TGCAGTGCTAGAGGGCCGGAAAGCTCCTACGAGCAGTACTTC	CSARGPESSYEQYF
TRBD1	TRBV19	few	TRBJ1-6	TGTGCCAGTAGTCCGGAGACAGGGGCCTCACCCCTCCACTTT	CASSPETGASPLHF
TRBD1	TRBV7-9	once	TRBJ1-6	TGTGCCAGCAGCCTACAGGGGGACCTCCACTTT	CASSLQGDLHF
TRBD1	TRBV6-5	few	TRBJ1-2	TGTGCCAGCAGTTACACGGGACAGGCTGGCTACACCTTC	CASSYTGQAGYTF
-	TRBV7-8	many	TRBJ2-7	TGTGCCAGCAGCCTAATAGGGGCAGACTACGAGCAGTACTTC	CASSLIGADYEQYF
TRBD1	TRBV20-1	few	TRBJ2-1	TGCAGTGCTCCGTCGGACAGGAGCTCCTACAATGAGCAGTTCTTC	CSAPSDRSSYNEQFF
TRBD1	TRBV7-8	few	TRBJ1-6	TGTGCCAGCACCTATTCGGTAGGCAGGGGGTCGGATTCACCCCTCCACTTT	CASTYSVGRGSDSPLHF
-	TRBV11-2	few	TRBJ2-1	TGTGCCAGCAGCTTCCAGGGCCCAAGCTCCTACAATGAGCAGTTCTTC	CASSFQGPSSYNEQFF
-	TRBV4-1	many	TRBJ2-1	TGCGCCAGCAGCCAAGGCCAGTACAATGAGCAGTTCTTC	CASSQGQYNEQFF